These T cell receptor beta chains were read from a single sample in a study of yellow fever vaccine responses in identical twins. TCRdb re-derived calls from the RT-PCR reads in MiXCR, one entry per CDR3 protein. The sample lists roughly 1,900 distinct CDR3 sequences; around nine tenths were seen once. Here the sequenced sample was T cells from blood (PBMCs), unsorted or a sorted subset (not recorded which), taken before or after yellow fever vaccination (not recorded which). These receptors came from a woman younger than 30 who received the yellow fever vaccine. Each CDR3 is given without its conserved first and last residue.

V gene | CDR3 protein
TRBV28 | ASSFNYDLT
TRBV19 | ASSIQLPGLTRSYNEQF
TRBV10-3 | AIKQQVGQPQH
TRBV20-1 | SARGLQDRSYEQY
TRBV7-3 | ASSLNGVGQPQH
TRBV27 | ASSPQDNSYEQY
TRBV11-2 | ASSLGGKETQY
TRBV12-3/TRBV12-4 | ASSSGSQETQY
TRBV6-1 | ASSGQGFEQY
TRBV7-3 | ASSQTGTNTEAF
TRBV20-1 | SAKDPYNSPLH
TRBV29-1 | SVGPLLAGVRNEQF
TRBV5-1 | ASSFTVDSEQF
TRBV6-2/TRBV6-3 | ASSYGLAVSYEQY
TRBV10-1 | ASSASRTGDGYT
TRBV5-1 | ASSLGGGSYNEQF
TRBV12-3/TRBV12-4 | ASSLTGYT
TRBV29-1 | SVNIANTGELF
TRBV11-1 | ASSLDFREAYGYT
TRBV10-3 | AISPGQNEKLF
TRBV10-1 | ASSESWGRAPEAF
TRBV11-1 | ASSSGDTERYEQY
TRBV6-5 | ASSYGQGLGETQY
TRBV15 | ATSRDRAAPGAF
TRBV6-5 | ASSSWGQADTQY
TRBV13 | ASSLYDRDEETQY
TRBV15 | ATSRGTGSYEQY
TRBV29-1 | SVGAGRETQY
TRBV15 | ATSRDRTGATDTQY
TRBV29-1 | SVGRTGGRDGYT
TRBV7-3 | ASSLAPSPYEQY
TRBV4-2 | ASSPGKGSSLLTEKLF
TRBV4-1 | ASSQPRGRGNEQF
TRBV2 | ASSVGGVGGELF
TRBV18 | ASSPPYTVSPSTQY
TRBV29-1 | SVEAFGQGIYGYT
TRBV2 | ASSANYEQY
TRBV15 | ATSRTHSNQPQH
TRBV2 | ASEKGTGGYFSYNEQF
TRBV7-3 | ASSLTGNTEAF